This T cell receptor beta chain was retrieved from a study of PD-1 blockade in classical Hodgkin lymphoma. On the study more broadly: Every 2 weeks, patients got 3 mg/kg intravenous nivolumab. Study observations and caveats: Complete responders entered with baseline diversity on par with newly diagnosed patients, the results showed. At C4D1, TCR diversity had climbed significantly for CD4+ cells, though not for CD8+ cells.

Specified time point: cycle 4 day 1 (C4D1), after 6 weeks of nivolumab. Each patient experienced a relapse that followed autologous stem cell transplantation, and brentuximab vedotin exposure varied. Complete response, partial response or progressive disease was recorded as best response. V dropped 4 bases and J dropped 2 bases, with 6 bases sitting between them. The CDR3 runs 12 residues. The germline gives CDR1 SGDLS, CDR2 YYNGEE. Profiling relied on immunoSEQ multiplex PCR, and the TCRdb table lists in-frame clones only, not all of them. The profile covers around 30,000 clones, with around 68% appearing a single time and approximately 4% taken by the ten largest. Remarks on this clone: Its antigen remains unidentified.

This clonotype originated in a human donor with classical Hodgkin lymphoma. This chain connects TRBV9 to TRBJ1-1; D uncertain. The sequences come from peripheral blood mononuclear cells (PBMCs), collected before the fourth cycle of nivolumab. CDR3 amino acids: CASSRRNTEAFF. The CDR3 DNA reads TGTGCCAGCAGCAGGAGAAACACTGAAGCTTTCTTT.